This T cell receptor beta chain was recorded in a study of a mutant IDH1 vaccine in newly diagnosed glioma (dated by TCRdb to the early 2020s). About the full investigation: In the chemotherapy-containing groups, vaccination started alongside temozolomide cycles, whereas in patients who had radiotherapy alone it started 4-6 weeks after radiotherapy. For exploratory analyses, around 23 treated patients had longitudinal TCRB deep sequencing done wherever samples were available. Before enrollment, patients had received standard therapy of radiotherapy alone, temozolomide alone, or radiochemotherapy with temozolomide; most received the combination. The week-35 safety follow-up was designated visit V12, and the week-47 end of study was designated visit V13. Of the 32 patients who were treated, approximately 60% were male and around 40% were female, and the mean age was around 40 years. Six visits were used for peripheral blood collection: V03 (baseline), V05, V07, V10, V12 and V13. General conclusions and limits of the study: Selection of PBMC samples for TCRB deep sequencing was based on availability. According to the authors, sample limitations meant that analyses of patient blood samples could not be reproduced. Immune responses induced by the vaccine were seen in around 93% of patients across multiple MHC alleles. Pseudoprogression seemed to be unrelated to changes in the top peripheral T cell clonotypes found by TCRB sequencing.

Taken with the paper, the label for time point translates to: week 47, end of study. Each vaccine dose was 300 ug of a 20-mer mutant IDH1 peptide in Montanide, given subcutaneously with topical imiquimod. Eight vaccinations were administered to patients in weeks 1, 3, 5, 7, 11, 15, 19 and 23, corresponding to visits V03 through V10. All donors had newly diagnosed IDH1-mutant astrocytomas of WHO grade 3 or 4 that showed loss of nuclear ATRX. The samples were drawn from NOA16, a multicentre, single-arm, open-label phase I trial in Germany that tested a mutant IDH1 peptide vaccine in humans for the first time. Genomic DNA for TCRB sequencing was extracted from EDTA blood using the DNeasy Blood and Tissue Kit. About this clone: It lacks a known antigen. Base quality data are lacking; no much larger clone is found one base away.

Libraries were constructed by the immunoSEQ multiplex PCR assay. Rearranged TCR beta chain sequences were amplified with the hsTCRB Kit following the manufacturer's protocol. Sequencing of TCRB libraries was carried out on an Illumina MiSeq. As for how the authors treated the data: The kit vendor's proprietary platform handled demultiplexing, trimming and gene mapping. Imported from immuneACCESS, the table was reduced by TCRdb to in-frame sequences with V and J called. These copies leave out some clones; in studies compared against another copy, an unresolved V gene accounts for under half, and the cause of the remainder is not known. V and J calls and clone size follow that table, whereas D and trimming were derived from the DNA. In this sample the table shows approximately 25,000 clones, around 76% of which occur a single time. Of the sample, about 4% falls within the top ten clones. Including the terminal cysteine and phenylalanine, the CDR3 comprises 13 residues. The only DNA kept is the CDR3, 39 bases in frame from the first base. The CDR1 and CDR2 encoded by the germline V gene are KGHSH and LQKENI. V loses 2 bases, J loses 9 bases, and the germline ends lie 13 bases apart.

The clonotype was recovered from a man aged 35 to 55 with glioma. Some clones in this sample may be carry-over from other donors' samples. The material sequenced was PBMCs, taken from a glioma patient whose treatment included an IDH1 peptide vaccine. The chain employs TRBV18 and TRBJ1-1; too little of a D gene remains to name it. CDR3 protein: CASSPGLPGKAFF. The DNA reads TGTGCCAGCTCACCAGGACTCCCCGGAAAAGCTTTCTTT.